This record concerns one T cell receptor (beta chain) sequence. Antigen specificity is unknown. The data were obtained in a study of blood T cells in healthy people across ages. The study, taken as a whole, reports: Roughly linear age-related decline in beta diversity appeared, significant by age around 40.

The CDR3 is 15 residues long. CDR1 and CDR2 from the germline V gene are WSHSY and SAAADI. The V end was cut by 4 bases, the J end by 0 bases, with 12 bases between. It was with a sample-barcoded 5' primer and a J-beta primer mix that a second PCR of roughly 7 to 12 cycles was run. From the 5' RACE reads, TCRdb called clonotypes with MiXCR, one entry per CDR3 protein. The sample records hundreds of thousands of distinct CDR3 sequences, 40% to 50% being singletons. The chain carries TRBV10-2 and TRBJ1-1, with D maybe TRBD1 (6 bases). Sequenced material: blood. This sequence was found in a man in his 60s in good health. CDR3 coding DNA: TGCGCCAGCAGTGGGGGGGGGCGCGTGAACACTGAAGCTTTCTTT. The encoded protein is CASSGGGRVNTEAFF.